This T cell receptor (beta chain) derives from a study of T cell clones after liver transplantation. Study context: TCRbeta sequencing after a pre-transplant mixed lymphocyte reaction identified graft-donor-reactive clones, later tracked in post-transplant blood.

Trimming stripped 5 bases from V and 6 bases from J, with 17 bases between. CDR1 is SGHAT, CDR2 FQNNGV, per germline. There are 14 residues in the CDR3. Sequencing was performed with immunoSEQ multiplex PCR; in TCRdb, only in-frame clones are kept and a portion is missing. Of tens of thousands of clones listed, approximately 87% are singletons. This chain joins TRBV11-2 and TRBJ2-7; tentatively, D is TRBD1 or TRBD2 (6 bases each). This sample comprised CD4+ T cells from blood, obtained at the 22-month timepoint. This receptor was obtained from a human patient who received a liver transplant. The graft donor may account for some of the T cells. In DNA, the CDR3 is TGTGCCAGCAGCCCCATATGGAGGGGGGCCGAGCAGTACTTC. This translates into CASSPIWRGAEQYF.